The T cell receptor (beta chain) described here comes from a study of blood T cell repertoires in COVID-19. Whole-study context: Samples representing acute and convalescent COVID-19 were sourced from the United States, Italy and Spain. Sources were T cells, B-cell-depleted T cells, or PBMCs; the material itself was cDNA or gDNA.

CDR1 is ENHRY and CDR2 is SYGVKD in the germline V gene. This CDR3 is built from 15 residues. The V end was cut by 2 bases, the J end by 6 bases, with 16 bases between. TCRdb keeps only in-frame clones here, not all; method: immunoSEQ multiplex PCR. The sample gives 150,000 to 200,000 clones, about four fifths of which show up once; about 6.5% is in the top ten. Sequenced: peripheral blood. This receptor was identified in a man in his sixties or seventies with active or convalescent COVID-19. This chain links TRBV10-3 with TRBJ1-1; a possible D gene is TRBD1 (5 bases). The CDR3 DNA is TGTGCCATCAGTGAGCGCTCTGGGGCGGACCCTGAAGCTTTCTTT. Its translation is CAISERSGADPEAFF.